Listed here are 25 T cell receptor beta chains from one sample, sequenced in a study of cytomegalovirus exposure and HLA in healthy donors (dated by TCRdb to 2015 to 2018). The library was generated by the immunoSEQ multiplex PCR assay. For the multiplex PCR, a mixture combining 60 forward primers for TCR Vbeta segments and 13 reverse primers for TCR Jbeta segments was used. Held by TCRdb, this immuneACCESS table contains in-frame sequences only and omits some clones. Under half of the omission traces to an unresolved V gene where checked; the cause of the rest is unknown. The sample yields some 150,000 clones; more than 75% were counted once. 4.5% to 6% of the sample is taken by the ten largest. The material sequenced was PBMCs. These receptor sequences come from a male donor in good health and CMV-seronegative.

In its sample, this clone was seen once. The CDR3 here is CASSPGQVVTYEQYF. As DNA, the CDR3 is TGTGCCAGCTCACCCGGACAGGTCGTAACCTACGAGCAGTACTTC. This sequence joins TRBV18 and TRBJ2-7; 7 nucleotides match TRBD1. The CDR3 totals 15 residues. V was clipped by 3 bases and J by 2 bases; unmatched bases: 7. Germline V gene data show CDR1 as KGHSH and CDR2 as LQKENI.

The gene calls are TRBV4-1 and TRBJ1-5; D is undetermined. Trimming took off 5 bases at V and 0 bases at J, with 5 bases between the two ends. This CDR3 spans 13 amino acids. In germline, CDR1 is MGHRA, CDR2 YSYEKL. The CDR3 sequence is CASSVNSNQPQHF. DNA of the CDR3: TGCGCCAGCAGCGTAAATAGCAATCAGCCCCAGCATTTT.

The rearrangement joins TRBV6-5 to TRBJ2-3, with 10 bases lining up with TRBD2. The CDR3 is 14 amino acids. Germline lookup yields CDR1 MNHEY and CDR2 SVGAGI. J gave up 4 bases and V 7 bases, and 5 bases lay outside the gene matches. This chain's CDR3 is CASTRSGGADTQYF. In nucleotides, the CDR3 is TGTGCCAGCACACGGAGCGGGGGGGCAGATACGCAGTATTTT.

Concerning this clone: The junction departs from germline at one end; a sequencing error may be responsible. Distinct nucleotide sequences in the sample also encode this CDR3. V usage is TRBV6-5 and J usage is TRBJ1-1, with no clear D. The CDR3 extends over 15 amino acids. The V gene's germline CDR1 is MNHEY and CDR2 SVGAGI. The CDR3 DNA sequence: TGTGCCAGCAGCTACTCCGGGGTCGGGAAGACTGAAGCTTTCTTT. Protein sequence: CASSYSGVGKTEAFF.

The chain uses TRBV27 and TRBJ2-2, with TRBD2 as a possible D gene (5 bases). The germline V gene encodes CDR1 MNHEY and CDR2 SMNVEV (reference sequence). The CDR3 length is 15 residues. The germline V and J ends were trimmed by 6 bases and 5 bases, with 16 bases remaining between them. DNA of the CDR3: TGTGCCAGCAGGCCCCCACGACCGGGGACCGGGGAGCTGTTTTTT. It is translated as CASRPPRPGTGELFF.

The genes are TRBV7-9 and TRBJ2-3; 8 bases align to TRBD1. Germline lookup yields CDR1 SEHNR and CDR2 FQNEAQ (reference sequence). Losses at the gene ends were 4 bases for V and 4 bases for J; bases not matched to a gene: 7. The CDR3 consists of 15 residues. This chain's CDR3 is CASSYRTGTADTQYF. CDR3 sequence (DNA): TGTGCCAGCAGCTACAGGACAGGGACGGCAGATACGCAGTATTTT.

The chain uses TRBV11-2 and TRBJ1-1; D remains ambiguous. The CDR3 covers 13 residues. Looked up from germline, CDR1 is SGHAT and CDR2 is FQNNGV. V lost 3 bases and J lost 1, with 6 bases in between. As DNA, the CDR3 is TGTGCCAGCAGCTTGAAGAGGAACACTGAAGCTTTCTTT. As protein: CASSLKRNTEAFF.

This sequence joins TRBV11-3 and TRBJ2-3; no definite D call. The CDR3 runs 14 residues. V was pared by 1 base and J by 4 bases, with 9 bases between. CDR1 is SGHNT, CDR2 YENEEA, per germline. The CDR3 region has the DNA TGTGCCAGCAGCTTAGCCCGTTTCGCAGATACGCAGTATTTT. This translates into CASSLARFADTQYF.

CDR3 amino acids: CAHWDPTSAQETQYF. The CDR3 region has the DNA TGCGCCCACTGGGACCCTACTAGCGCCCAAGAGACCCAGTACTTC. The chain is built from TRBV4-1 and TRBJ2-5; TRBD2 aligns across 7 bases. Germline V gives CDR1 MGHRA, CDR2 YSYEKL. CDR3 length equals 15 residues. Trimming took 11 bases from V and 1 from J; bases not matched to a gene: 13.

The V gene is TRBV4-1, the J gene TRBJ1-4; D might be TRBD1 (6 bases). V lost 4 bases, J lost 5 bases, and 17 bases lay in between. The CDR3 spans 16 residues. Germline V lookup: CDR1 MGHRA, CDR2 YSYEKL. The CDR3 reads CASSPFRGQRNEKLFF. CDR3 nucleotides: TGCGCCAGCAGCCCATTTAGGGGACAACGGAATGAAAAACTGTTTTTT.

This clone came up a few times. The rearrangement links TRBV30 to TRBJ1-1, with 7 bases identical to TRBD1. Germline V lookup: CDR1 GTSNPN, CDR2 SVGIG (reference sequence). Germline trimming cut 1 base from V and 1 base from J; bases unmatched to any gene: 3. The CDR3 loop spans 14 amino acids. CDR3 in amino acids: CAWSERTGNTEAFF. The CDR3, as DNA: TGTGCCTGGAGTGAGAGGACAGGGAACACTGAAGCTTTCTTT. The whole variable domain, filled in from reference TRBV30 and TRBJ1-1, reads SQTIHQWPATLVQPVGSPLSLECTVEGTSNPNLYWYRQAAGRGLQLLFYSVGIGQISSEVPQNLSASRPQDRQFILSSKKLLLSDSGFYLCAWSERTGNTEAFFGQGTRLTVV.

This chain uses TRBV19 with TRBJ1-3; 11 bases fit TRBD1. Germline CDR1 is LNHDA and CDR2 is SQIVND (reference sequence). The CDR3 covers 14 residues. V lost 9 bases to trimming and J lost 6 bases; unmatched junction nucleotides: 7. CDR3 region: CASTRDRGKNTIYF. The CDR3 region has the DNA TGTGCCAGCACCCGGGACAGGGGGAAAAACACCATATATTTT.

The chain has TRBV5-1 and TRBJ2-2, with D perhaps TRBD1 (6 bases). This CDR3 spans 16 amino acids. V was trimmed by 2 bases and J by 0 bases, leaving 11 bases between them. Germline CDR1 and CDR2: SGHRS and YFSETQ. DNA of the CDR3: TGCGCCAGCAGCTTTCGGACAGCTCCGAACACCGGGGAGCTGTTTTTT. Protein product: CASSFRTAPNTGELFF.

V and J are TRBV7-3 and TRBJ1-6; weak D call: TRBD1 (5 bases). Germline-derived CDR1 and CDR2 are SGHTA and FQGTGA. Trimming pared 3 bases from V and 7 bases from J, leaving 10 bases between. This CDR3 is 14 amino acids long. DNA of the CDR3: TGTGCCAGCAGCTTCCAGGGAGGGAATTCACCCCTCCACTTT. Protein sequence: CASSFQGGNSPLHF.

The chain is built from TRBV6-1 and TRBJ1-5; D is ambiguous. Germline assignment: CDR1 MNHNS and CDR2 SASEGT. V lost 3 bases to trimming and J lost 8 bases, with 11 bases between them. The CDR3 sequence is 13 residues long. CDR3 bases: TGTGCCAGCAGTGATGGAGGGCGAGAGCCCCAGCATTTT. Its translation: CASSDGGREPQHF.

The chain couples TRBV6-6 to TRBJ1-1; a weak D match, TRBD1 (6 bases). CDR1 is MNHNY, CDR2 SVGAGI, per germline (reference sequence). This CDR3 has 15 amino acids. V dropped 2 bases and J dropped 1 base, with 11 bases sitting between them. The CDR3 loop is CASSYGQRANTEAFF. CDR3 sequence (DNA): TGTGCCAGCAGTTACGGACAGAGAGCGAACACTGAAGCTTTCTTT.

This clone was observed a few times. The chain couples TRBV7-3 to TRBJ2-2; unclear D gene. CDR1 and CDR2 from the germline V gene are SGHTA and FQGTGA. This CDR3 region has 15 residues. V dropped 1 base and J dropped 3 bases, with 9 bases sitting between them. The CDR3 sequence: CASSLNPGYTGELFF. The CDR3 bases are TGTGCCAGCAGCTTAAATCCCGGGTACACCGGGGAGCTGTTTTTT.

This clone has more than one count but fewer than ten. The chain employs TRBV27 and TRBJ1-6, with a tentative D call TRBD1 (6 bases). V shed 1 base and J shed 5 bases, with 9 bases lying between them. The CDR3 length is 15 residues. Germline V gene data show CDR1 as MNHEY and CDR2 as SMNVEV (reference sequence). The CDR3: CASSLLDRNNSPLHF. The CDR3 DNA is TGTGCCAGCAGTTTATTGGACAGAAATAATTCACCCCTCCACTTT.

The chain couples TRBV28 to TRBJ2-3; 8 bases are a match to TRBD2. Germline V gene sequence: CDR1 MDHEN, CDR2 SYDVKM. The CDR3 consists of 15 residues. After removal of 5 bases from V and 3 bases from J, the junction contained 7 bases not matched to a gene. This CDR3 reads CASSTSGGGTDTQYF. Here the CDR3 DNA reads TGTGCCAGCAGTACATCCGGGGGGGGGACAGATACGCAGTATTTT. Based on the CDR3 plus reference TRBV28 and TRBJ2-3, the full variable domain is DVKVTQSSRYLVKRTGEKVFLECVQDMDHENMFWYRQDPGLGLRLIYFSYDVKMKEKGDIPEGYSVSREKKERFSLILESASTNQTSMYLCASSTSGGGTDTQYFGPGTRLTVL.

The V call is TRBV7-8, the J call TRBJ2-7, with 7 nucleotides matching TRBD1. Germline loops: CDR1 SGHVS, CDR2 FQNEAQ. The CDR3 extends over 16 amino acids. After removal of 1 base from V and 4 bases from J, the junction contained 10 bases not matched to a gene. The CDR3 DNA reads TGTGCCAGCAGCTTAGGTTTAGGGACAGCAGCGTACGAGCAGTACTTC. Translating it yields CASSLGLGTAAYEQYF.

This clone was seen more than once but under ten times. The chain uses TRBV6-5 and TRBJ1-1; D uncertain. V was trimmed by 7 bases and J by 1 base, leaving 10 bases between them. CDR3 length: 13 amino acids. CDR1 is MNHEY, CDR2 SVGAGI, per germline. CDR3 DNA sequence: TGTGCCAGCACCCCCCGACAGAACACTGAAGCTTTCTTT. Its protein product is CASTPRQNTEAFF.

This clone was detected once. The rearrangement links TRBV10-3 to TRBJ2-5, with D possibly matching TRBD2 (7 bases). This CDR3 region has 16 residues. CDR1 and CDR2 (germline): ENHRY, SYGVKD. Deletions cut 2 bases from V and 5 bases from J, with 18 bases between. The DNA for the CDR3 is TGTGCCATCAGTGAGGAGGCCCTAGGGGGGGTGGAGACCCAGTACTTC. It translates to CAISEEALGGVETQYF.

The V gene is TRBV7-9, the J gene TRBJ2-5, with D tentatively TRBD2 (6 bases). V gave up 0 bases and J gave up 1 base, with 6 bases separating them. Germline-derived CDR1 and CDR2 are SEHNR and FQNEAQ (reference sequence). The CDR3 length is 14 residues. The CDR3 loop is CASSLARGQETQYF. CDR3 DNA: TGTGCCAGCAGCTTAGCGCGGGGCCAAGAGACCCAGTACTTC.

This clone was picked up a small number of times. The chain has TRBV27 and TRBJ2-3, with unresolved D. The CDR3 has 14 amino acids. V was pared by 2 bases and J by 9 bases, with 15 bases between. Germline CDR1 MNHEY, CDR2 SMNVEV (reference sequence). The CDR3 is CASSLQHSSPTQYF. As DNA, the CDR3 is TGTGCCAGCAGTTTACAGCACAGTTCCCCCACGCAGTATTTT.

This rearrangement joins TRBV5-1 to TRBJ2-5, with TRBD1 as a possible D gene (5 bases). The DNA end lines up better with TRBJ2-7; the J call may be wrong. Germline CDR1 is SGHRS and CDR2 is YFSETQ. The CDR3 sequence is 14 residues long. The CDR3 nucleotides are TGCGCCAGCAGCCCCCAGGACATCTCCTACGAGCAGTACTTC. It translates to CASSPQDISYEQYF.